This TCR beta chain is from a study of T cell responses to AZD1222 COVID-19 vaccine. Whole-study findings and limits: Unmutated variant regions are reportedly the target of nearly half of TCRs that are spike-specific. Among AZD1222 vaccinees, only five to seven were seropositive at baseline.

Concerning this clone itself: Its antigen remains unknown.

Germline-derived CDR1 and CDR2 are LGHDT and YNNKEL (reference sequence). V gave up 0 bases and J gave up 1 base, with 7 bases separating them. The CDR3 spans 15 residues. Sequenced by immunoSEQ multiplex PCR; TCRdb stores in-frame clones only, minus some. The table records about 150,000 clones, 80% to 90% of them present only once. This TCR was sampled from an adult in good health. The sequences come from peripheral blood, collected on day 0 of MenACWY control vaccination. The chain combines TRBV3-1 (or the pseudogene TRBV3-2) with TRBJ1-5; D not certain. The CDR3 is CASSQDAMSNQPQHF. DNA for the CDR3: TGTGCCAGCAGCCAAGACGCAATGAGCAATCAGCCCCAGCATTTT.